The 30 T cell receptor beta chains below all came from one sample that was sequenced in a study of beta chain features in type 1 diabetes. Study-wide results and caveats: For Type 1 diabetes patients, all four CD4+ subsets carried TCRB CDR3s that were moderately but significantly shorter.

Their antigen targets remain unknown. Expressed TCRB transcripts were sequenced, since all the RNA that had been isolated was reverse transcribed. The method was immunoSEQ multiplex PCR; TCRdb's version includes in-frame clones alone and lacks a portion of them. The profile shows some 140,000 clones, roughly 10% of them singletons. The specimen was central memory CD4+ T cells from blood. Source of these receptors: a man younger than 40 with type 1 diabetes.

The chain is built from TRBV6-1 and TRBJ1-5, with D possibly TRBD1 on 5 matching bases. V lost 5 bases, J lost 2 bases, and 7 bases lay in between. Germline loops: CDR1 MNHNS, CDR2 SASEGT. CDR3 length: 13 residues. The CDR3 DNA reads TGTGCCAGCAGTCCGACAGGCAATCAGCCCCAGCATTTT. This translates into CASSPTGNQPQHF.

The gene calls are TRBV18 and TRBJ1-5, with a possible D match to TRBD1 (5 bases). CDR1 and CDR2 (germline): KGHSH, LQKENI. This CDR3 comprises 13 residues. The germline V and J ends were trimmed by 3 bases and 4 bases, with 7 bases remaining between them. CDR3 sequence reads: CASSPTANQPQHF. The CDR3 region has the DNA TGTGCCAGCTCACCGACAGCTAATCAGCCCCAGCATTTT.

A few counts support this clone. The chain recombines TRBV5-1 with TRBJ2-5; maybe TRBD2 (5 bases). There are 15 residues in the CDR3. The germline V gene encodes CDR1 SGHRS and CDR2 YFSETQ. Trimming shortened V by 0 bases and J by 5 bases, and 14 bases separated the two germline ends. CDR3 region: CASSLERRRGETQYF. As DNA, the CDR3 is TGCGCCAGCAGCTTGGAGAGGAGGAGAGGCGAGACCCAGTACTTC.

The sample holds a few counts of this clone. Written as DNA, the CDR3 is TGTGCCAGCAGTCAGGGCTCGAACACCGGGGAGCTGTTTTTT. This translates into CASSQGSNTGELFF. The V and J genes are TRBV2 and TRBJ2-2, with a possible D match to TRBD1 (5 bases). Germline CDR1 and CDR2: SNHLY and FYNNEI. Deletions cut 5 bases from V and 0 bases from J, with 7 bases between. The length of the CDR3 is 14 residues.

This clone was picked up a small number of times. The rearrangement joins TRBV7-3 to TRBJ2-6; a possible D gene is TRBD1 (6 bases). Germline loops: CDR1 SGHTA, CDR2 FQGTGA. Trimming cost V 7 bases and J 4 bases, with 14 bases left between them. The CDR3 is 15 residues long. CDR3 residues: CASTTTGTGANVLTF. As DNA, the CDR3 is TGTGCCAGCACTACCACAGGGACAGGGGCCAACGTCCTGACTTTC. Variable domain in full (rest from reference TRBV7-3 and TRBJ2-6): GAGVSQTPSNKVTEKGKYVELRCDPISGHTALYWYRQSLGQGPEFLIYFQGTGAADDSGLPNDRFFAVRPEGSVSTLKIQRTERGDSAVYLCASTTTGTGANVLTFGAGSRLTVL.

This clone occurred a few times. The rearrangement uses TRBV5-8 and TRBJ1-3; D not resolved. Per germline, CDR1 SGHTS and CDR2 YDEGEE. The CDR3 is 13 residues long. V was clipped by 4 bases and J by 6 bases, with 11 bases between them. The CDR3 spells CASSPVMANTIYF. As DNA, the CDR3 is TGTGCCAGCAGCCCCGTTATGGCAAACACCATATATTTT.

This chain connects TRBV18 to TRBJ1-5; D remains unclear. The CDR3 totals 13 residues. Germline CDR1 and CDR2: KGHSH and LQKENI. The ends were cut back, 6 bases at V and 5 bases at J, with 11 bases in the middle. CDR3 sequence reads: CASSLSPDQPQHF. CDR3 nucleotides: TGTGCCAGCTCGCTCTCGCCGGATCAGCCCCAGCATTTT.

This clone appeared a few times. CDR3: CASRGETTEAFF. CDR3 bases: TGTGCCAGCCGGGGGGAGACCACTGAAGCTTTCTTT. This chain links TRBV7-3 with TRBJ1-1; D might be TRBD1 (5 bases). CDR1 is SGHTA and CDR2 is FQGTGA in the germline V gene. The CDR3 is 12 amino acids. Trimming stripped 8 bases from V and 4 bases from J, with 11 bases between. Variable domain in full (rest from reference TRBV7-3 and TRBJ1-1): GAGVSQTPSNKVTEKGKYVELRCDPISGHTALYWYRQSLGQGPEFLIYFQGTGAADDSGLPNDRFFAVRPEGSVSTLKIQRTERGDSAVYLCASRGETTEAFFGQGTRLTVV.

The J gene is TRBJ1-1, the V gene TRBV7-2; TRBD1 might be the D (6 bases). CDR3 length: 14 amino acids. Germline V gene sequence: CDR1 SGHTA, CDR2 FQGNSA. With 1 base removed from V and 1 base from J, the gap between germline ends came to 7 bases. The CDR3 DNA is TGTGCCAGCAGCTTAGTACAGGGGAACACTGAAGCTTTCTTT. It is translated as CASSLVQGNTEAFF.

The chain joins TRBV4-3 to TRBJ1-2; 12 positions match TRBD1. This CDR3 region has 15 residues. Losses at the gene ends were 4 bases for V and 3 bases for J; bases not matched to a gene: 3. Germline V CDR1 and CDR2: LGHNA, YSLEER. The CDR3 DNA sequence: TGCGCCAGCAGCCGGGACAGGGGGCCGGACTATGGCTACACCTTC. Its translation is CASSRDRGPDYGYTF.

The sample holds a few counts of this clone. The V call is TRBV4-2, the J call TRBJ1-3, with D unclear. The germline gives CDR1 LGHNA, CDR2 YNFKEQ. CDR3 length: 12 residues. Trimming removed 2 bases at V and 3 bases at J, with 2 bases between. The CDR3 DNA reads TGTGCCAGCAGCCAACTTGGAAACACCATATATTTT. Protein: CASSQLGNTIYF.

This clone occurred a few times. Here the CDR3 reads CASSLTGLNTEAFF. In nucleotides, the CDR3 is TGTGCCAGCAGTTTGACAGGGTTGAACACTGAAGCTTTCTTT. The J gene is TRBJ1-1, the V gene TRBV27, with TRBD1 matching over 7 bases. J was trimmed by 0 bases and V by 3 bases; bases with no gene match: 1. This CDR3 region has 14 residues. Germline assignment: CDR1 MNHEY and CDR2 SMNVEV (reference sequence).

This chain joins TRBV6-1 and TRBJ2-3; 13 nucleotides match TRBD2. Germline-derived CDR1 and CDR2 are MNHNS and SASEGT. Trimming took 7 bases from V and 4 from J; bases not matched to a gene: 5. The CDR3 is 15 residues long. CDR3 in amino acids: CASIRGLAGPDTQYF. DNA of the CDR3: TGTGCCAGCATTAGGGGACTAGCGGGGCCAGATACGCAGTATTTT.

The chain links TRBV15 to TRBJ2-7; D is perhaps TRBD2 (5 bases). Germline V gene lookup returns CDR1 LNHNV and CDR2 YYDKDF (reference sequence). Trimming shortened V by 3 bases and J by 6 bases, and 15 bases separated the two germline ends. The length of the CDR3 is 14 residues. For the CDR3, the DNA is TGTGCCACCAGCAGCAAAACGGGAAGGCTCGAGCAGTACTTC. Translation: CATSSKTGRLEQYF.

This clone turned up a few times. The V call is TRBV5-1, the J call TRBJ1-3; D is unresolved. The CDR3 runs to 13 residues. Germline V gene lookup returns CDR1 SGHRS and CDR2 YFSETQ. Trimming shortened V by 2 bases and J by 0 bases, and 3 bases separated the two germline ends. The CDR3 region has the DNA TGCGCCAGCAGCTTCAACTCTGGAAACACCATATATTTT. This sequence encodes CASSFNSGNTIYF.

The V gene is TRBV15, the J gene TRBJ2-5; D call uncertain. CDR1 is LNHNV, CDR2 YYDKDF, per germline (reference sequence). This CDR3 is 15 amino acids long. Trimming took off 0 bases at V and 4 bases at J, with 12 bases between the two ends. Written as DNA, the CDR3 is TGTGCCACCAGCAGAGATTCGGCGGCGAGAGAGACCCAGTACTTC. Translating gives CATSRDSAARETQYF. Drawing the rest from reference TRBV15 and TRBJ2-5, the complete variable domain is DAMVIQNPRYQVTQFGKPVTLSCSQTLNHNVMYWYQQKSSQAPKLLFHYYDKDFNNEADTPDNFQSRRPNTSFCFLDIRSPGLGDTAMYLCATSRDSAARETQYFGPGTRLLVL.

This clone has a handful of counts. This CDR3 is CASSSGLDTEAFF. As DNA, the CDR3 is TGTGCCAGCAGCTCAGGACTGGACACTGAAGCTTTCTTT. The V call is TRBV14, the J call TRBJ1-1; D ambiguous. Per germline, CDR1 SGHDN and CDR2 FVKESK. V lost 5 bases and J lost 3, with 10 bases in between. The CDR3 is made up of 13 amino acids.

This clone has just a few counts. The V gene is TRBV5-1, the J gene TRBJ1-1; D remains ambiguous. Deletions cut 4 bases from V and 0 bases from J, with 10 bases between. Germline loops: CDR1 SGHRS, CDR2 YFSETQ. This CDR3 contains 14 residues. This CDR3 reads CASSVDGMNTEAFF. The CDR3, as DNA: TGCGCCAGCAGCGTGGACGGTATGAACACTGAAGCTTTCTTT.

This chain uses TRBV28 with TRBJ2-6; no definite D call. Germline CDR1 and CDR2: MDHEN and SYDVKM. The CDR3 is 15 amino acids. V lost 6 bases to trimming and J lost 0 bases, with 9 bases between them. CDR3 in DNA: TGTGCCAGCAGCTCCGAGGTCTCTGGGGCCAACGTCCTGACTTTC. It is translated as CASSSEVSGANVLTF.

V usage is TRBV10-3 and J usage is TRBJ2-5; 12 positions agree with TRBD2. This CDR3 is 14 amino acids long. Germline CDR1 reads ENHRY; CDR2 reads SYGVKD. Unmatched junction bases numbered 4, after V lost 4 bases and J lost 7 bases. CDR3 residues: CAISGLAGEGTQYF. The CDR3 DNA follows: TGTGCCATCAGTGGACTAGCGGGGGAAGGGACCCAGTACTTC.

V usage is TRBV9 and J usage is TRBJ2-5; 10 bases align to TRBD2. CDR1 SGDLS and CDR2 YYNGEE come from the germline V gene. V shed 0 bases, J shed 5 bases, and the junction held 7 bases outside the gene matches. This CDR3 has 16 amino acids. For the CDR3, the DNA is TGTGCCAGCAGCGTAGGGGATAGCGGGGGGTACGAGACCCAGTACTTC. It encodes CASSVGDSGGYETQYF.

Here the CDR3 DNA reads TGTGCCAGCAGCCCCGGACAGGGGACAGATACGCAGTATTTT. This codes for CASSPGQGTDTQYF. V and J are TRBV7-9 and TRBJ2-3, with 9 positions matching TRBD1. Losses at the gene ends were 5 bases for V and 3 bases for J; bases not matched to a gene: 3. Germline V lookup: CDR1 SEHNR, CDR2 FQNEAQ (reference sequence). CDR3 length: 14 residues.

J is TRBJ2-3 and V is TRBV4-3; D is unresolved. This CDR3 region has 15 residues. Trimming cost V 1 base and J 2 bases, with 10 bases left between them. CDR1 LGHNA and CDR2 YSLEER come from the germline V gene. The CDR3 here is CASSQGRASTDTQYF. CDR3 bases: TGCGCCAGCAGCCAAGGCCGAGCCTCCACAGATACGCAGTATTTT.

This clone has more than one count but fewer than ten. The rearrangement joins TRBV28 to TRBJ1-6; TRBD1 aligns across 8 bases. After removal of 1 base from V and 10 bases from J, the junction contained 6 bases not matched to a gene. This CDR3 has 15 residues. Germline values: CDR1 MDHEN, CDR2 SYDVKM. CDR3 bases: TGTGCCAGCAGTTTATTTTCAGGGGGCCGGTCACCCCTCCACTTT. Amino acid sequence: CASSLFSGGRSPLHF.

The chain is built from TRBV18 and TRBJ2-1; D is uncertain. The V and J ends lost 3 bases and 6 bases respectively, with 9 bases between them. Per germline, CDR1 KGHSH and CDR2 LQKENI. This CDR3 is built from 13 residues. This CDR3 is CASSPALGNEQFF. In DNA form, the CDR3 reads TGTGCCAGCTCACCTGCCCTCGGCAATGAGCAGTTCTTC.

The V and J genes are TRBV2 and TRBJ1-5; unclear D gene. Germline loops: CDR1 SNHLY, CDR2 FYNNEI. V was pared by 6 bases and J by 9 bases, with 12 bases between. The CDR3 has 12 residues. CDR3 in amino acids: CASRKRVGPQHF. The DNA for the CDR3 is TGTGCCAGCAGGAAGCGGGTGGGGCCCCAGCATTTT.

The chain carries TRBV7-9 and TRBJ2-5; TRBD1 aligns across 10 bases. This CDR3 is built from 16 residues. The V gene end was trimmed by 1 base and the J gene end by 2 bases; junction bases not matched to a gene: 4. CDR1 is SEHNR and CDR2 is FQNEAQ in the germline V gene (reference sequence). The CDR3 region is CASSLGTGGGQETQYF. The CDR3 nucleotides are TGTGCCAGCAGCTTAGGGACAGGGGGAGGGCAAGAGACCCAGTACTTC.

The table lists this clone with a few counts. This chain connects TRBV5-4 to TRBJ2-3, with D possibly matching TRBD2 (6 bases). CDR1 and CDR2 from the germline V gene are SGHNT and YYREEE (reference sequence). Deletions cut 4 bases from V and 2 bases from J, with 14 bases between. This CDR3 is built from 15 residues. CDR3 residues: CASSPPGDLTDTQYF. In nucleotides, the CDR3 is TGTGCCAGCAGCCCCCCGGGAGATCTCACAGATACGCAGTATTTT.

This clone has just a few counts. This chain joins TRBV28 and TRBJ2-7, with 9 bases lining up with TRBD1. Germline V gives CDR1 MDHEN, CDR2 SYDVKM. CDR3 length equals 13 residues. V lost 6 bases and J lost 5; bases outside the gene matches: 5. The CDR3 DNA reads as TGTGCCAGCAGATCCGGGACAGGGAACGAGCAGTACTTC. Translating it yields CASRSGTGNEQYF. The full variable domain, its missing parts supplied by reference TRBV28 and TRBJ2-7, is DVKVTQSSRYLVKRTGEKVFLECVQDMDHENMFWYRQDPGLGLRLIYFSYDVKMKEKGDIPEGYSVSREKKERFSLILESASTNQTSMYLCASRSGTGNEQYFGPGTRLTVT.

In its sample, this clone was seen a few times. This chain's CDR3 is CASSSSPGGNTEAFF. The CDR3 region has the DNA TGTGCCAGCAGCAGCTCGCCAGGGGGGAACACTGAAGCTTTCTTT. This chain links TRBV21-1 with TRBJ1-1; the table's D call TRBD1 went unverified against the DNA. TRBV21-1 is a pseudogene locus. The CDR3 totals 15 residues.